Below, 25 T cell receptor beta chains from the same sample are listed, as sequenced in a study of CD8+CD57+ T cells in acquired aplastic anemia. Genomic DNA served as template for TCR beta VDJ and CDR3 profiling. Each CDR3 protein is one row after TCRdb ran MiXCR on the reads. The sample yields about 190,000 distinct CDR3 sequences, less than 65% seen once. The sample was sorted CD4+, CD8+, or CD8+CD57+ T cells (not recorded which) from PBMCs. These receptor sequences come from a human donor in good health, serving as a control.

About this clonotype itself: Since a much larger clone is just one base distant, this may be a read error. The CDR3 spells CASSYSPTEGPTNTEASF. The DNA of the CDR3 is TGTGCCAGCAGTTACTCCCCTACGGAGGGGCCCACGAACACTGAAGCTTCCTTT. V usage is TRBV6-2 or TRBV6-3 and J usage is TRBJ1-1; possible D gene TRBD1, 5 bases. This CDR3 is 18 amino acids long. The germline V gene encodes CDR1 MNHEY and CDR2 SVGEGT.

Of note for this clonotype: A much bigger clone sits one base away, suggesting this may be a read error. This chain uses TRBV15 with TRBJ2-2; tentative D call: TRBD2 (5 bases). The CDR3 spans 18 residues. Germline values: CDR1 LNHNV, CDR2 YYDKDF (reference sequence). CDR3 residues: CATCRGQYASSYNGELFF. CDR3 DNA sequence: TGTGCCACCTGCAGAGGGCAATATGCCAGCTCGTATAACGGGGAGCTGTTTTTT.

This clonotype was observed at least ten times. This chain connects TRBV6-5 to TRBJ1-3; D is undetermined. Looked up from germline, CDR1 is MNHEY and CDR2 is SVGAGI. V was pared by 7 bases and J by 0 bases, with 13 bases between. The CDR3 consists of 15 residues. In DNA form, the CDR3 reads TGTGCCAGCAATTGGGGAAGGAGCTCTGGAAACACCATATATTTT. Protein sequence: CASNWGRSSGNTIYF.

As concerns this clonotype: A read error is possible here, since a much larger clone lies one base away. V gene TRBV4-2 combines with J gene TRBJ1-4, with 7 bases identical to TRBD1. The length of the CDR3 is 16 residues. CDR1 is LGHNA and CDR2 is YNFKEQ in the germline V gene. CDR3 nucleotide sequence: TGTGCCAGCAGCCAAATAGGACAGGCTACTAATGGAAAACTGTTTTTT. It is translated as CASSQIGQATNGKLFF.

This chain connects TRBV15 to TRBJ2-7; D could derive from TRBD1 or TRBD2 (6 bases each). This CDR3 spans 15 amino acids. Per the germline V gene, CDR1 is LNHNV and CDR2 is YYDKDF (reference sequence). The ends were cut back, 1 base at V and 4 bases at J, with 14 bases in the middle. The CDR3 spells CATSRGAGGGYEQYF. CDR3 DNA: TGTGCCACCAGCAGAGGGGCCGGGGGCGGTTACGAGCAGTACTTC. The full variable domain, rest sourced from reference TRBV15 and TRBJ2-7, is DAMVIQNPRYQVTQFGKPVTLSCSQTLNHNVMYWYQQKSSQAPKLLFHYYDKDFNNEADTPDNFQSRRPNTSFCFLDIRSPGLGDTAMYLCATSRGAGGGYEQYFGPGTRLTVT.

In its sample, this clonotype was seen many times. CDR3 amino acids: CAIRGLAGEGYTF. CDR3 sequence (DNA): TGTGCCATCAGGGGGTTAGCGGGGGAAGGCTACACCTTC. The chain carries TRBV10-3 and TRBJ1-2; possibly TRBD1 for D (5 bases). CDR3 length equals 13 residues. V lost 6 bases and J 8 bases, leaving 16 bases between the germline ends. CDR1 is ENHRY, CDR2 SYGVKD, per germline.

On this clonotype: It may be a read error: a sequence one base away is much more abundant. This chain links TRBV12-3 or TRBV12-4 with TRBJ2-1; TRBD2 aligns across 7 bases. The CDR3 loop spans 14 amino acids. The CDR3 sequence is CASSGGSSYNEQLF. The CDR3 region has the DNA TGTGCCAGCAGCGGGGGGAGCTCCTACAATGAGCAGCTCTTC.

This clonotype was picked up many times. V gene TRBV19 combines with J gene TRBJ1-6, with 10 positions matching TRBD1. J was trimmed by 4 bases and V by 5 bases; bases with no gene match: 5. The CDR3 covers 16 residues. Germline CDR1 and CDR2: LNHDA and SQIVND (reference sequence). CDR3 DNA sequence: TGTGCCAGTAGTTCTCCGGACAGGGGGTATAATTCACCCCTCCACTTT. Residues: CASSSPDRGYNSPLHF.

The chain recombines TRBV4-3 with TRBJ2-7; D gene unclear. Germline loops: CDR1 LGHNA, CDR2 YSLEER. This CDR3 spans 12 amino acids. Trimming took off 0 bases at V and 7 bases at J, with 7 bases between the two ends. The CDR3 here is CASSQEGYEQYF. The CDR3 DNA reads TGCGCCAGCAGCCAAGAGGGCTATGAGCAGTACTTC.

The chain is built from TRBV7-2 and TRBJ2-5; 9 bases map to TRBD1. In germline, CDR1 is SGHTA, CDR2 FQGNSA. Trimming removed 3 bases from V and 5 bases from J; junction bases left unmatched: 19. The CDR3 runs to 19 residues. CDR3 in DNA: TGTGCCAGCAGCTTTTATTCGGGACAGGGTTCGGGCACCGGGGAGACCCAGTACTTC. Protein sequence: CASSFYSGQGSGTGETQYF.

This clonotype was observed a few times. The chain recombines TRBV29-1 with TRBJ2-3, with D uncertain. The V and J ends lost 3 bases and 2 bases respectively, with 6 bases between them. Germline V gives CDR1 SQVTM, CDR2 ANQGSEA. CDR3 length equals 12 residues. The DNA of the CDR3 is TGCAGCGTTGACGACAACACAGATACGCAGTATTTT. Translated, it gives CSVDDNTDTQYF.

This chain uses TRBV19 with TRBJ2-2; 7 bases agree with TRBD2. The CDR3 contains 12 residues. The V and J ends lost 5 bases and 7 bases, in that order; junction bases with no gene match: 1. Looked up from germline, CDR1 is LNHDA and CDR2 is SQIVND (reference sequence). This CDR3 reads CASSWTSGELFF. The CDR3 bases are TGTGCCAGTAGTTGGACTAGCGGGGAGCTGTTTTTT.

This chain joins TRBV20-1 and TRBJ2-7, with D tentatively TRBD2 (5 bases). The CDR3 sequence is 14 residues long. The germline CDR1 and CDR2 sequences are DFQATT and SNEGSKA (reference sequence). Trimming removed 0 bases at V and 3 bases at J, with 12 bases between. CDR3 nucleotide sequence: TGCAGTGCTAGAGAGAGGGATCTCCGCTACGAGCAGTACTTC. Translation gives CSARERDLRYEQYF.

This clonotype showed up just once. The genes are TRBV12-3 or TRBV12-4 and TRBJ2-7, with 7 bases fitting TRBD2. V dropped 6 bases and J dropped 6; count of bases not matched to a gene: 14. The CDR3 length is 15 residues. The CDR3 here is CASSQPGGRRGEQYF. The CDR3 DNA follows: TGTGCCAGCAGCCAACCGGGGGGTCGAAGGGGCGAGCAGTACTTC.

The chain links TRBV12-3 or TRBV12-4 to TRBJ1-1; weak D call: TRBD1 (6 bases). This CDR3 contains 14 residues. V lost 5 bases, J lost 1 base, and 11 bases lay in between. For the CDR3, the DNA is TGTGCCAGCAGTGCACCGGGACAGAACACTGAAGCTTTCTTT. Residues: CASSAPGQNTEAFF.

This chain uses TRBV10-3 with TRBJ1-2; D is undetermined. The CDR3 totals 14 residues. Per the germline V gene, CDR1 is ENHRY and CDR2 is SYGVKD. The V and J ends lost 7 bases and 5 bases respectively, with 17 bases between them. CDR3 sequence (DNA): TGTGCCATCACCCAAGACAACAAAGGGTATGGCTACACCTTC. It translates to CAITQDNKGYGYTF.

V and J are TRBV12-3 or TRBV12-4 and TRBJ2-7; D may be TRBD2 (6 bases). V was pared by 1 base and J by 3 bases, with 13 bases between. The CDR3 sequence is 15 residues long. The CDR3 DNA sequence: TGTGCCAGCAGTTTAGGCGGAGGGAATATCTACGAGCAGTACTTC. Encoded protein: CASSLGGGNIYEQYF.

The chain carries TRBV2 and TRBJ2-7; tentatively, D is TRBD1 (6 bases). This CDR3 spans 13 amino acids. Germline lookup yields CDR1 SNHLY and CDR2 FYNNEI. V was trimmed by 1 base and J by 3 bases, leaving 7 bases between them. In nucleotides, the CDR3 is TGTGCCAGCAGTGAAGGGACAGACTACGAGCAGTACTTC. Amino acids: CASSEGTDYEQYF.

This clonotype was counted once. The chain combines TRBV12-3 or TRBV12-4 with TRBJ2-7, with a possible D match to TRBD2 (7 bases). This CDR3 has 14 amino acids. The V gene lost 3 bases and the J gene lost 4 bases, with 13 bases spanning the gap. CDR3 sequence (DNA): TGTGCCAGCAGTTTGGGAGGGGGTCGATACGAGCAGTACTTC. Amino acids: CASSLGGGRYEQYF.

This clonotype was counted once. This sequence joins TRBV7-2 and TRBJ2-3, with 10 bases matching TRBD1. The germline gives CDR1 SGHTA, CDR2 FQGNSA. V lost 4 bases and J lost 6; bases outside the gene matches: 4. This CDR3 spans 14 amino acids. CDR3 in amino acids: CASSSGTGEDTQYF. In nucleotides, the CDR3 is TGTGCCAGCAGCTCCGGGACAGGGGAGGATACGCAGTATTTT. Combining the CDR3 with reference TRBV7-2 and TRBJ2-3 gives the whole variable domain GAGVSQSPSNKVTEKGKDVELRCDPISGHTALYWYRQSLGQGLEFLIYFQGNSAPDKSGLPSDRFSAERTGGSVSTLTIQRTQQEDSAVYLCASSSGTGEDTQYFGPGTRLTVL.

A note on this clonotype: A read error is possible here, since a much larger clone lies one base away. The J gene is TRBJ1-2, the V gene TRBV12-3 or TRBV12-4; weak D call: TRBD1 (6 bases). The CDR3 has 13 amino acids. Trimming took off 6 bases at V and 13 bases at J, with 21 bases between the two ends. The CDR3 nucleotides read TGTGCCAGCAGACGCCTTGAGTTTACAGGGTGCACCTTC. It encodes CASRRLEFTGCTF.

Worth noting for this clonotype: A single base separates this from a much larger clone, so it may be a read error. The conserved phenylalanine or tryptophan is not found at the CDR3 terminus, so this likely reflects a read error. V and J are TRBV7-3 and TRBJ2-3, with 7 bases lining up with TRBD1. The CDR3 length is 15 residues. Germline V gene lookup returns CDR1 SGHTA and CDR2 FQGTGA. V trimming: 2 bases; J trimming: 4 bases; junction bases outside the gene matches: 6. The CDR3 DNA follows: TGTGCCAGCAGCTTACGCCGGCAGGGGGCAGATACGCAGTATTCT. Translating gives CASSLRRQGADTQYS.

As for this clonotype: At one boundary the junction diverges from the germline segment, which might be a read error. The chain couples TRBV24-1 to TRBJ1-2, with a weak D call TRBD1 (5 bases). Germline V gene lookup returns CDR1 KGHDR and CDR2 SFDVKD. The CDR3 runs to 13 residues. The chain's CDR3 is CATSDRDFDGYTF. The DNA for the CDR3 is TGTGCCACCAGTGATCGGGACTTCGATGGTTACACCTTC.

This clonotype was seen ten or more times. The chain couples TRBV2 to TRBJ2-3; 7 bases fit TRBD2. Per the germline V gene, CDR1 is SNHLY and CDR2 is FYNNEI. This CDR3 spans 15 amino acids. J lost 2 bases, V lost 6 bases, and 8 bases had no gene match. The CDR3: CASRRSGYSTDTQYF. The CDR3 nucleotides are TGTGCCAGCAGGCGTAGCGGGTACTCCACAGATACGCAGTATTTT.

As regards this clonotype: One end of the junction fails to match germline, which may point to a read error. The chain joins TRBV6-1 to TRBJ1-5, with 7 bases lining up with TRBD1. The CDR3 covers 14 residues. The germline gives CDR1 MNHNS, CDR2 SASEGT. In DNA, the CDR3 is TGTCCCAGCAGTTGGCAGGGGGTTAGTCAGCCCCAGCGTTTT. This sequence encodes CPSSWQGVSQPQRF.